Shown below are 9 T cell receptor beta chains from a single sample sequenced in a study of human thymus T cells. The method was immunoSEQ multiplex PCR; TCRdb's version includes in-frame clones alone and lacks a portion of them. The sample lists some 80,000 clones; nearly 98% were seen once. Surgeons resected thymus tissue during corrective heart surgery. The sequenced material came from thymus tissue. All receptors derive from a boy under two years old with a congenital heart defect but otherwise immunologically healthy.

This clone was observed a single time. The chain recombines TRBV7-9 with TRBJ1-2; D unresolved. V lost 1 base and J lost 3, with 12 bases in between. The germline CDR1 and CDR2 sequences are SEHNR and FQNEAQ (reference sequence). The CDR3 covers 15 residues. CDR3: CASSLEPGGDYGYTF. CDR3 nucleotide sequence: TGTGCCAGCAGCTTAGAACCAGGTGGCGACTATGGCTACACCTTC. Variable domain in full (rest from reference TRBV7-9 and TRBJ1-2): DTGVSQNPRHKITKRGQNVTFRCDPISEHNRLYWYRQTLGQGPEFLTYFQNEAQLEKSRLLSDRFSAERPKGSFSTLEIQRTEQGDSAMYLCASSLEPGGDYGYTFGSGTRLTVV.

The V call is TRBV10-3, the J call TRBJ2-6; D is unresolved. V dropped 11 bases and J dropped 0 bases, with 11 bases sitting between them. The germline gives CDR1 ENHRY, CDR2 SYGVKD. The CDR3 has 14 amino acids. CDR3 nucleotide sequence: TGTGCCGGCCGTTCTGCCTCTGGGGCCAACGTCCTGACTTTC. Translated, it gives CAGRSASGANVLTF.

Concerning this clone itself: One end of the junction fails to match germline, which may point to a read error. The chain is built from TRBV19 and TRBJ1-4, with D unclear. Germline values: CDR1 LNHDA, CDR2 SQIVND (reference sequence). This CDR3 has 9 residues. In DNA, the CDR3 is TGTGCCAGTAGTATCGGACTTCGTTTT. Protein product: CASSIGLRF.

This chain links TRBV25-1 with TRBJ1-5, with D possibly being TRBD1 (5 bases). V lost 1 base and J 5 bases, leaving 9 bases between the germline ends. Germline assignment: CDR1 MGHDK and CDR2 SYGVNS. This CDR3 contains 14 residues. DNA of the CDR3: TGTGCCAGCAGTGAATCGCCAGGGTATCAGCCCCAGCATTTT. It is translated as CASSESPGYQPQHF.

This clone has a handful of counts. The V gene is TRBV10-3, the J gene TRBJ2-7; D uncertain. Germline CDR1 and CDR2: ENHRY and SYGVKD. V was trimmed by 2 bases and J by 4 bases, leaving 6 bases between them. The CDR3 is 12 amino acids. The CDR3: CAISETAYEQYF. The CDR3 DNA reads as TGTGCCATCAGTGAGACAGCTTACGAGCAGTACTTC.

The chain has TRBV11-2 and TRBJ2-1; weak D call: TRBD2 (6 bases). Germline CDR1 is SGHAT and CDR2 is FQNNGV. CDR3 length: 17 amino acids. V was clipped by 5 bases and J by 2 bases, with 19 bases between them. The CDR3 bases are TGTGCCAGCAGCGAGTCCGGGACTTTTTCTACCTACAATGAGCAGTTCTTC. Amino acids: CASSESGTFSTYNEQFF.

This clone is a singleton in its sample. V and J are TRBV18 and TRBJ2-7, with TRBD1 matching 8 bases. Trimming removed 3 bases from V and 3 bases from J; junction bases left unmatched: 19. This CDR3 has 19 amino acids. Germline CDR1 is KGHSH and CDR2 is LQKENI. CDR3 DNA sequence: TGTGCCAGCTCACCGCGGGCAGGGGGCTGCCGGTACGGAAGCTACGAGCAGTACTTC. It encodes CASSPRAGGCRYGSYEQYF.

The table lists this clone with a count of one. The rearrangement joins TRBV7-2 to TRBJ2-2, with a weak D call TRBD1 (6 bases). Germline V gene sequence: CDR1 SGHTA, CDR2 FQGNSA. This CDR3 region has 16 residues. Trimming removed 5 bases at V and 1 base at J, with 14 bases between. The CDR3 protein is CASSRELGGNTGELFF. The CDR3 DNA is TGTGCCAGCAGCCGTGAACTAGGGGGGAACACCGGGGAGCTGTTTTTT.

The chain uses TRBV28 and TRBJ2-7, with D tentatively TRBD1 (5 bases). This CDR3 is built from 18 residues. Germline V CDR1 and CDR2: MDHEN, SYDVKM. Trimming removed 4 bases from V and 3 bases from J, with 25 bases in between. In nucleotides, the CDR3 is TGTGCCAGCAGTTCCTTGACAGAGTCAATTCCAAAAAGCTACGAGCAGTACTTC. Its protein is CASSSLTESIPKSYEQYF.